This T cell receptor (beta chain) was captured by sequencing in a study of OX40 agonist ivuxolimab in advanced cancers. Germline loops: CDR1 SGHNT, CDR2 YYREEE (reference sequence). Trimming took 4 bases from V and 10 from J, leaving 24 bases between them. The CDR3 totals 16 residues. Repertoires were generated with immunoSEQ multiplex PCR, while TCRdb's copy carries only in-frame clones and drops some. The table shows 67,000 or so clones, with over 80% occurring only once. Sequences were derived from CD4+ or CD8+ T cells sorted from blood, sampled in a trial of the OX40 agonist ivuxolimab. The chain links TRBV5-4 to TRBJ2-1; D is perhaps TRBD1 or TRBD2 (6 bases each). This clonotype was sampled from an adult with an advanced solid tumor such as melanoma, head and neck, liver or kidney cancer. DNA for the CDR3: TGTGCCAGCAGCCGAACCAGGGGCGGGGTCGAGAAAGAGCAGTTCTTC. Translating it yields CASSRTRGGVEKEQFF.